This T cell receptor (beta chain) is from a study of blood T cells in healthy people across ages. This clonotype turned up a few times. Using a J-beta primer mix together with a sample-barcoded 5' primer, a second PCR was run for 7 to 11 cycles. Using its own MiXCR run on the 5' RACE reads, TCRdb lists one record per CDR3 protein. The sample has fewer than 600,000 distinct CDR3 sequences, about 27% seen once; the top ten hold 3.6%. The CDR3 runs to 15 residues. V was clipped by 5 bases and J by 6 bases; unmatched bases: 7. Germline V gives CDR1 SGHRS, CDR2 YFSETQ. This sample also appeared in a second study, on T cells of mothers and their children.

The sample taken for sequencing was blood. This receptor was taken from a boy between 2 and 10 years old in good health. The chain uses TRBV5-1 and TRBJ1-4; 10 bases fit TRBD1. The CDR3 sequence is CASRRDRGWDEKLFF. The CDR3 bases are TGCGCCAGCAGGCGGGACAGGGGATGGGATGAAAAACTGTTTTTT. Full variable domain (outside the CDR3, taken from reference TRBV5-1 and TRBJ1-4): KAGVTQTPRYLIKTRGQQVTLSCSPISGHRSVSWYQQTPGQGLQFLFEYFSETQRNKGNFPGRFSGRQFSNSRSEMNVSTLELGDSALYLCASRRDRGWDEKLFFGSGTQLSVL.